The 30 T cell receptor beta chains below all came from one sample that was sequenced in a study of T cells in Graves' hyperthyroidism and ophthalmopathy. TCR beta CDR3 regions were amplified from RNA. HTBI primers drove first-round RT-PCR of the TCR CDR3. TCRdb ran MiXCR on the multiplex PCR reads and lists one entry per CDR3 protein. This sample carries around 300,000 distinct CDR3 sequences, roughly 15% of them seen once, and the ten largest clones take 30%. Sequenced material: blood. The receptors here all came from a woman aged 45 to 65 with Graves' hyperthyroidism that later progressed to Graves' ophthalmopathy.

This clonotype was counted ten times or more. V is TRBV5-1 and J is TRBJ2-2; 10 bases are shared with TRBD2. CDR1 is SGHRS, CDR2 YFSETQ, per germline. This CDR3 region has 15 residues. With 7 bases clipped from V and 2 bases from J, the junction kept 5 bases outside the gene matches. The CDR3 is CASATSGVNTGELFF. The DNA for the CDR3 is TGCGCCAGCGCCACTAGCGGGGTAAACACCGGGGAGCTGTTTTTT.

In this sample, this clonotype turned up many times. CDR3 region: CSAAPRDRHTDTQYF. The CDR3 region has the DNA TGCAGTGCTGCCCCCCGGGACAGGCACACAGATACGCAGTATTTT. J is TRBJ2-3 and V is TRBV20-1; TRBD1 agrees at 8 bases. The junction had 9 bases not matched to a gene; V was cut back by 5 bases and J by 2 bases. Germline CDR1 and CDR2: DFQATT and SNEGSKA (reference sequence). This CDR3 is 15 amino acids long.

In this sample, this clonotype turned up many times. The CDR3 region is CASSEFRGGTHGYTF. CDR3 coding DNA: TGTGCCAGCAGTGAATTCAGGGGCGGGACGCATGGCTACACCTTC. This chain uses TRBV2 with TRBJ1-2, with D perhaps TRBD1 (6 bases). The CDR3 length is 15 residues. Germline assignment: CDR1 SNHLY and CDR2 FYNNEI. Between the trimmed V and J ends, which lost 2 bases and 6 bases, there was a span of 16 bases.

This clonotype was seen repeatedly, ten times or more. V and J are TRBV6-1 and TRBJ2-7, with D unresolved. The CDR3 runs 12 residues. Per the germline V gene, CDR1 is MNHNS and CDR2 is SASEGT. V was trimmed by 5 bases and J by 5 bases, leaving 10 bases between them. CDR3: CASSPRSHEQYF. The CDR3 region has the DNA TGTGCCAGCAGTCCTCGCTCACACGAGCAGTACTTC.

This clonotype was observed at least ten times. This chain links TRBV12-3 or TRBV12-4 with TRBJ2-7, with D tentatively TRBD2 (6 bases). The CDR3 has 14 amino acids. V lost 3 bases to trimming and J lost 3 bases, with 12 bases between them. CDR3 sequence (DNA): TGTGCCAGCAGTTTTGGAGGGACCCTCTACGAGCAGTACTTC. This translates into CASSFGGTLYEQYF.

The chain combines TRBV2 with TRBJ1-4; D is ambiguous. Per germline, CDR1 SNHLY and CDR2 FYNNEI. V dropped 7 bases and J dropped 7 bases, with 13 bases sitting between them. The CDR3 consists of 13 residues. The CDR3 reads CASKDRPGEKLFF. CDR3 DNA: TGTGCCAGCAAAGACCGTCCGGGTGAAAAACTGTTTTTT. The entire variable domain, with the rest obtained from reference TRBV2 and TRBJ1-4, is as follows: EPEVTQTPSHQVTQMGQEVILRCVPISNHLYFYWYRQILGQKVEFLVSFYNNEISEKSEIFDDQFSVERPDGSNFTLKIRSTKLEDSAMYFCASKDRPGEKLFFGSGTQLSVL.

The V call is TRBV20-1, the J call TRBJ2-7; TRBD2 aligns across 9 bases. J was trimmed by 3 bases and V by 2 bases; bases with no gene match: 11. The CDR3 has 16 residues. Per germline, CDR1 DFQATT and CDR2 SNEGSKA (reference sequence). The CDR3 DNA sequence: TGCAGTGCTAGAAGAGCCGGGACTAGCCGTTACTACGAGCAGTACTTC. It specifies CSARRAGTSRYYEQYF.

This clonotype was detected only a few times. The chain couples TRBV28 to TRBJ1-2; TRBD1 matches 7 bases. Germline-derived CDR1 and CDR2 are MDHEN and SYDVKM. The CDR3 spans 14 residues. V was pared by 7 bases and J by 1 base, with 6 bases of the junction left unmatched. The chain's CDR3 is CASTRRDSNYGYTF. The CDR3 DNA reads as TGTGCCAGCACCCGTCGGGACAGTAACTATGGCTACACCTTC.

The sample holds many counts of this clonotype. The chain recombines TRBV28 with TRBJ2-7; possibly TRBD1 for D (5 bases). The CDR3 loop spans 16 amino acids. CDR1 and CDR2 (germline): MDHEN, SYDVKM. V was clipped by 5 bases and J by 0 bases, with 17 bases between them. CDR3 loop: CASSPNQGWSSYEQYF. Here the CDR3 DNA reads TGTGCCAGCAGTCCAAACCAGGGTTGGAGCTCCTACGAGCAGTACTTC.

This clonotype showed up many times. This chain uses TRBV15 with TRBJ2-1, with 10 positions matching TRBD2. Trimming took 3 bases from V and 8 from J; bases not matched to a gene: 7. Germline V lookup: CDR1 LNHNV, CDR2 YYDKDF (reference sequence). CDR3 size: 15 residues. The CDR3 DNA follows: TGTGCCACCAGCAGGCTAGCGGGAGTATTCCATGAGCAGTTCTTC. This sequence encodes CATSRLAGVFHEQFF. The full variable domain, rest sourced from reference TRBV15 and TRBJ2-1, is DAMVIQNPRYQVTQFGKPVTLSCSQTLNHNVMYWYQQKSSQAPKLLFHYYDKDFNNEADTPDNFQSRRPNTSFCFLDIRSPGLGDTAMYLCATSRLAGVFHEQFFGPGTRLTVL.

This clonotype was detected a few times. The chain is built from TRBV19 and TRBJ1-2; 7 positions match TRBD1. Per the germline V gene, CDR1 is LNHDA and CDR2 is SQIVND (reference sequence). Trimming cost V 7 bases and J 7 bases; bases outside gene matches: 3. The CDR3 is 11 amino acids. CDR3 loop: CASTTGAGYTF. CDR3 nucleotide sequence: TGTGCCAGTACTACAGGGGCTGGCTACACCTTC.

A note on this clonotype: The germline gene is not matched at one end of the junction; a read error may be the cause. The chain is built from TRBV4-2 and TRBJ1-3; D gene unclear. Germline V gene data show CDR1 as LGHNA and CDR2 as YNFKEQ. The CDR3 extends over 12 amino acids. CDR3 nucleotide sequence: TGTGCCAGCAGCCAAGATGGATACACCATATATTTT. It is translated as CASSQDGYTIYF.

This clonotype was observed a few times. The chain combines TRBV30 with TRBJ1-1; unclear D gene. CDR3 length: 12 amino acids. V lost 3 bases and J 6 bases, leaving 11 bases between the germline ends. CDR1 GTSNPN and CDR2 SVGIG come from the germline V gene (reference sequence). The CDR3, as DNA: TGTGCCTGGAGCCCAATGCTCGCTGAAGCTTTCTTT. It specifies CAWSPMLAEAFF.

The genes are TRBV20-1 and TRBJ1-4; D is possibly TRBD1 (6 bases). The CDR3 sequence is 14 residues long. Per germline, CDR1 DFQATT and CDR2 SNEGSKA (reference sequence). With 0 bases removed from V and 7 bases from J, the gap between germline ends came to 12 bases. The chain's CDR3 is CSARDRRGIEKLFF. The CDR3 DNA reads TGCAGTGCTAGAGATAGGAGGGGGATTGAAAAACTGTTTTTT.

This clonotype was seen once. The chain employs TRBV27 and TRBJ2-1, with TRBD2 matching 11 bases. This CDR3 spans 16 amino acids. Trimming took 3 bases from V and 7 from J; bases not matched to a gene: 8. Germline V gene sequence: CDR1 MNHEY, CDR2 SMNVEV (reference sequence). CDR3 region: CASSLIGASGRNEQFF. CDR3 in DNA: TGTGCCAGCAGTTTGATCGGGGCTAGCGGGAGGAATGAGCAGTTCTTC.

This clonotype was counted ten times or more. The chain recombines TRBV3-1 with TRBJ1-2; possibly TRBD1 for D (5 bases). The CDR3 totals 15 residues. Germline V CDR1 and CDR2: LGHDT, YNNKEL (reference sequence). V lost 3 bases and J lost 4, with 15 bases in between. CDR3 protein: CASSQRGRGIYGYTF. CDR3 nucleotides: TGTGCCAGCAGCCAGAGGGGACGGGGGATCTATGGCTACACCTTC.

The V gene is TRBV30, the J gene TRBJ2-3, with unresolved D. Germline CDR1 is GTSNPN and CDR2 is SVGIG (reference sequence). The germline V and J ends were trimmed by 4 bases and 1 base, with 6 bases remaining between them. The CDR3 has 12 residues. CDR3 residues: CAWISGTDTQYF. In DNA, the CDR3 is TGTGCCTGGATTTCGGGCACAGATACGCAGTATTTT. The full variable domain, with the rest looked up from reference TRBV30 and TRBJ2-3, is SQTIHQWPATLVQPVGSPLSLECTVEGTSNPNLYWYRQAAGRGLQLLFYSVGIGQISSEVPQNLSASRPQDRQFILSSKKLLLSDSGFYLCAWISGTDTQYFGPGTRLTVL.

This clonotype occurred many times. This chain joins TRBV20-1 and TRBJ1-1; 9 bases map to TRBD1. Germline V gene sequence: CDR1 DFQATT, CDR2 SNEGSKA (reference sequence). The CDR3 length is 14 residues. The trim removed 6 bases at V and 2 bases at J, leaving 7 bases unmatched. CDR3 amino acids: CSANRDRDNTEAFF. CDR3 sequence (DNA): TGCAGTGCCAACCGGGACAGGGATAACACTGAAGCTTTCTTT.

This clonotype has ten or more counts. The rearrangement uses TRBV28 and TRBJ2-7, with TRBD2 as a possible D gene (7 bases). The CDR3 sequence is 16 residues long. Germline CDR1 MDHEN, CDR2 SYDVKM. Deletions cut 2 bases from V and 2 bases from J, with 16 bases between. DNA of the CDR3: TGTGCCAGCAGTTTAGAAGGGGGGGGCGACGCCTACGAGCAGTACTTC. This encodes CASSLEGGGDAYEQYF. Full variable domain (outside the CDR3, taken from reference TRBV28 and TRBJ2-7): DVKVTQSSRYLVKRTGEKVFLECVQDMDHENMFWYRQDPGLGLRLIYFSYDVKMKEKGDIPEGYSVSREKKERFSLILESASTNQTSMYLCASSLEGGGDAYEQYFGPGTRLTVT.

This clonotype was counted only a few times. Possible read error: a much larger clone is one base away. This sequence joins TRBV3-1 and TRBJ2-1; 9 bases map to TRBD2. The CDR3 sequence is 16 residues long. CDR1 and CDR2 from the germline V gene are LGHDT and YNNKEL (reference sequence). CDR3 coding DNA: TGTGTCAGCAGCCAATTGCGGGAGGGAGCAGAGGGTGAGCAGTTCTTC. This translates into CVSSQLREGAEGEQFF.

The table lists this clonotype with many counts. The V and J genes are TRBV2 and TRBJ2-3; D gene ambiguous. Germline values: CDR1 SNHLY, CDR2 FYNNEI. The germline V and J ends were trimmed by 3 bases and 0 bases, with 4 bases remaining between them. The CDR3 is 13 amino acids. In DNA, the CDR3 is TGTGCCAGCAGTGATGAGAGCACAGATACGCAGTATTTT. The encoded protein is CASSDESTDTQYF.

This clonotype was seen many times. The genes are TRBV19 and TRBJ1-1, with 8 bases matching TRBD1. V was pared by 3 bases and J by 3 bases, with 6 bases of the junction left unmatched. The germline V gene has CDR1 LNHDA and CDR2 SQIVND (reference sequence). This CDR3 is 15 amino acids long. CDR3 protein: CASSMSGGWDTEAFF. In DNA form, the CDR3 reads TGTGCCAGTAGTATGTCAGGGGGCTGGGACACTGAAGCTTTCTTT.

In this sample, this clonotype turned up a few times. The V call is TRBV14, the J call TRBJ2-7; TRBD1 aligns across 8 bases. Trimming cost V 1 base and J 3 bases; bases outside gene matches: 5. The germline V gene has CDR1 SGHDN and CDR2 FVKESK. The length of the CDR3 is 15 residues. The CDR3: CASSQARTGFYEQYF. CDR3 coding DNA: TGTGCCAGCAGCCAAGCAAGGACAGGGTTCTACGAGCAGTACTTC.

V is TRBV19 and J is TRBJ2-7; TRBD1 aligns across 8 bases. V trimming: 5 bases; J trimming: 4 bases; junction bases outside the gene matches: 10. Germline lookup yields CDR1 LNHDA and CDR2 SQIVND (reference sequence). CDR3 length: 15 residues. The CDR3 region is CASSVPGQGSYEQYF. The CDR3 DNA is TGTGCCAGTAGTGTCCCCGGACAGGGTTCGTACGAGCAGTACTTC.

This clonotype was recorded many times. The V gene is TRBV24-1, the J gene TRBJ2-1; D ambiguous. V shed 0 bases and J shed 4 bases, with 6 bases lying between them. Germline CDR1 KGHDR, CDR2 SFDVKD. This CDR3 is 14 amino acids long. CDR3 nucleotide sequence: TGTGCCACCAGTGATTTGGTAAATTACAATGAGCAGTTCTTC. Its protein is CATSDLVNYNEQFF.

This clonotype appeared a few times. The genes are TRBV9 and TRBJ2-1; D is possibly TRBD2 (5 bases). Trimming took off 7 bases at V and 7 bases at J, with 18 bases between the two ends. The germline CDR1 and CDR2 sequences are SGDLS and YYNGEE. The CDR3 totals 14 residues. The CDR3 here is CASGAWGARNEQFF. The CDR3 nucleotides are TGTGCCAGCGGAGCTTGGGGAGCGAGAAATGAGCAGTTCTTC.

Ten or more counts support this clonotype. The rearrangement joins TRBV28 to TRBJ2-1; D gene unclear. V was clipped by 6 bases and J by 4 bases, with 16 bases between them. Germline lookup yields CDR1 MDHEN and CDR2 SYDVKM. The CDR3 runs to 15 residues. The CDR3 DNA reads TGTGCCAGCAGCCGTAGATTTGGAAAATACAATGAGCAGTTCTTC. As protein: CASSRRFGKYNEQFF.

The sample holds many counts of this clonotype. The chain has TRBV30 and TRBJ2-2; 14 bases are shared with TRBD2. The CDR3 has 17 residues. J lost 7 bases, V lost 0 bases, and 7 bases had no gene match. CDR1 and CDR2 from the germline V gene are GTSNPN and SVGIG (reference sequence). The chain's CDR3 is CAWSVSGLAGGNGELFF. The DNA for the CDR3 is TGTGCCTGGAGTGTATCTGGACTAGCGGGAGGTAACGGGGAGCTGTTTTTT.

This clonotype appeared many times. This chain links TRBV18 with TRBJ2-7, with D uncertain. The CDR3 contains 13 residues. Trimming took off 3 bases at V and 4 bases at J, with 10 bases between the two ends. The germline gives CDR1 KGHSH, CDR2 LQKENI. The CDR3 here is CASSPGPTYEQYF. DNA for the CDR3: TGTGCCAGCTCACCGGGCCCCACATACGAGCAGTACTTC.

This clonotype was observed a handful of times. V and J are TRBV7-3 and TRBJ2-1; 13 nucleotides align to TRBD2. The CDR3 is made up of 15 amino acids. CDR1 SGHTA and CDR2 FQGTGA come from the germline V gene. The V and J ends lost 6 bases and 8 bases, in that order; junction bases with no gene match: 7. The CDR3 nucleotides are TGTGCCAGCAGACGGACTAGCGGGAGTTTCGATGAGCAGTTCTTC. Translation: CASRRTSGSFDEQFF.